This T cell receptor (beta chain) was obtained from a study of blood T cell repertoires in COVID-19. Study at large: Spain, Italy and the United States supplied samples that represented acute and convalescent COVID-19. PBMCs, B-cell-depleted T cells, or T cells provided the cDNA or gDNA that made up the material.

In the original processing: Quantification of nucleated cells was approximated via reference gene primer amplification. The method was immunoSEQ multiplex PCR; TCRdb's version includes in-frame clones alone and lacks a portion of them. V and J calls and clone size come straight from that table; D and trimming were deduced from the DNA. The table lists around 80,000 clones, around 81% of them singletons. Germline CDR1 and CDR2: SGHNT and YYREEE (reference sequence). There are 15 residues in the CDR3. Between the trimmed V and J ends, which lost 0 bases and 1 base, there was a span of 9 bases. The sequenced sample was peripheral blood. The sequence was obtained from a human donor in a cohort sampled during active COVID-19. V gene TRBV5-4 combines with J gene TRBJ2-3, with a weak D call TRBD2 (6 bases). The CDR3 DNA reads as TGTGCCAGCAGCTTGGTGGGGGAGGGCACAGATACGCAGTATTTT. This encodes CASSLVGEGTDTQYF. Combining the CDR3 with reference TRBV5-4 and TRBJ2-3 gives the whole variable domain ETGVTQSPTHLIKTRGQQVTLRCSSQSGHNTVSWYQQALGQGPQFIFQYYREEENGRGNFPPRFSGLQFPNYSSELNVNALELDDSALYLCASSLVGEGTDTQYFGPGTRLTVL.